The present T cell receptor beta chain was sequenced within a study of T cell responses to AZD1222 COVID-19 vaccine. Findings and limits, study-wide: Epitopes outside B.1.351 and B.1.1.7 mutated regions reportedly drew nearly half of spike TCRs. Donors, mostly white British, included more females; clonal diversity was possibly underestimated.

Turning to this clone: Its specificity is unknown.

The CDR3 is 16 residues long. Trimming took 5 bases from V and 2 from J; bases not matched to a gene: 6. From germline, CDR1 is SGHTA and CDR2 FQGNSA. Profiling relied on immunoSEQ multiplex PCR, and the TCRdb table lists in-frame clones only, not all of them. The data contain around 130,000 clones, 70% to 90% of them singletons. The gene calls are TRBV7-2 and TRBJ2-3, with 11 nucleotides matching TRBD2. Sample: peripheral blood, taken on day 0 of AZD1222 vaccination. The TCR was taken from an adult in good health. The CDR3 nucleotides are TGTGCCAGCAGCGCAAGACTAGCGGGAAACACAGATACGCAGTATTTT. Protein: CASSARLAGNTDTQYF.